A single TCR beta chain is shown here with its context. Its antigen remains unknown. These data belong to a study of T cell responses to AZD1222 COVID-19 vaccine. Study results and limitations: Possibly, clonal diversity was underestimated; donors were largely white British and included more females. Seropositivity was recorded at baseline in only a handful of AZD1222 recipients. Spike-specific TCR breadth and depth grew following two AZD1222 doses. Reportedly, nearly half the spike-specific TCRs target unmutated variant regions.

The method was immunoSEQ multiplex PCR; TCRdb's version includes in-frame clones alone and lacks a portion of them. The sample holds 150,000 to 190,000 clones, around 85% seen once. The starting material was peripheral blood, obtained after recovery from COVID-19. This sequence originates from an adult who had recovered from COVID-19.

DNA of the CDR3: TGTGCCAGCAGTTACGAAGGGGGCTATGGCTACACCTTC. Amino acid sequence: CASSYEGGYGYTF. The chain combines TRBV6-2 or TRBV6-3 with TRBJ1-2; TRBD1 might be the D (6 bases). V lost 2 bases and J 4 bases, leaving 8 bases between the germline ends. CDR1 MNHEY and CDR2 SVGEGT come from the germline V gene. The CDR3 extends over 13 amino acids.